A selection of T cell receptor beta chains follows, all from one sample in a study of radiotherapy plus CTLA-4 blockade in lung cancer. Profiling relied on immunoSEQ multiplex PCR, and the TCRdb table lists in-frame clones only, not all of them. The profile shows more than 95,000 clones, 60% to 75% of them singletons. The specimen comprised peripheral blood, sampled from a patient treated with radiotherapy plus ipilimumab. These receptors came from a human donor with non-small cell lung cancer who had a partial response to radiotherapy plus ipilimumab. Some clones in this sample may be carry-over from other donors' samples. The CDR3 runs from the conserved cysteine through the conserved F or W. The D gene is left open where the match is weak.

J,V,D,CDR3
TRBJ2-7,TRBV11-2,TRBD1,CASSLPGTASYEQYF
TRBJ2-1,TRBV4-2,TRBD2,CASSQDSIQRGDNEQFF
TRBJ2-3,TRBV19,NA,CASQEVDTQYF
TRBJ2-4,TRBV18,TRBD1,CASSPPGQQLSLAKNIQYF
TRBJ2-7,TRBV7-9,NA,CASSRQAYEQYF
TRBJ2-7,TRBV28,TRBD1,CASSFGDRPYEQYF
TRBJ2-3,TRBV7-2,TRBD2,CASSFGGGSGTDTQYF
TRBJ2-7,TRBV6-6,TRBD2,CASSYSGGSSYEQYF
TRBJ1-2,TRBV5-6,NA,CASGADSSGYGYTF
TRBJ2-2,TRBV2,TRBD1,CASSEQGASNTGELFF
TRBJ2-1,TRBV11-3,TRBD2,CASSYATGGRSEQFF
TRBJ2-7,TRBV6-5,TRBD2,CASSPTSGSHEQYF
TRBJ1-5,TRBV5-6,TRBD1,CASTKIDRDDQPQHF
TRBJ2-3,TRBV2,NA,CASSVEDTQYF
TRBJ2-7,TRBV29-1,TRBD2,CSALTSSGGTYEQYF
TRBJ1-1,TRBV30,TRBD1,CAWTHIPGQRGTEAFF
TRBJ1-2,TRBV19,NA,CASMIRNGLYGYTF